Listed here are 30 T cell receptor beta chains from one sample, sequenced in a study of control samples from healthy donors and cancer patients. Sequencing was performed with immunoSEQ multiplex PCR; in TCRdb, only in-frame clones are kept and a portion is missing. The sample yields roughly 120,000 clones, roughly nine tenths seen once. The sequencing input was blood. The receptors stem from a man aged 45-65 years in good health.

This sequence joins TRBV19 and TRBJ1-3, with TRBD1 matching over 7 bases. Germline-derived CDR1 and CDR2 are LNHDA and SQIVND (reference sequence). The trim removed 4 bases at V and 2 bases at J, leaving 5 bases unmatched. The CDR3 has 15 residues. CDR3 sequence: CASSTDRVPGNTIYF. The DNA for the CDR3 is TGTGCCAGTAGTACCGACAGGGTCCCTGGAAACACCATATATTTT.

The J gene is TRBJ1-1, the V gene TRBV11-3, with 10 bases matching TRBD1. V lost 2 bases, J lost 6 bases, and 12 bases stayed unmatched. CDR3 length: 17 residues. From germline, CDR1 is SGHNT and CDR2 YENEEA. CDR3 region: CASSLPWGDRGGAEAFF. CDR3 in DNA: TGTGCCAGCAGCTTACCCTGGGGGGACAGGGGTGGCGCTGAAGCTTTCTTT.

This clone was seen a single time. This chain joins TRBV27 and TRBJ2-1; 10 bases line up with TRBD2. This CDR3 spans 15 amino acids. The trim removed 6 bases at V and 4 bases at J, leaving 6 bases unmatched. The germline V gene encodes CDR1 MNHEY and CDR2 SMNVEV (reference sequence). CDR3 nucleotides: TGTGCCAGCAGCCGGAGCGGGGGGGCTTACAATGAGCAGTTCTTC. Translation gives CASSRSGGAYNEQFF.

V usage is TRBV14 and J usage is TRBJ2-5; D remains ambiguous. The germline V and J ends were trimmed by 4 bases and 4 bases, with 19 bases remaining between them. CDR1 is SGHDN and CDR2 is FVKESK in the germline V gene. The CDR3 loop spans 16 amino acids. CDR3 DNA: TGTGCCAGCAGCCTTACCCTGCCTAATCTAGGAGAGACCCAGTACTTC. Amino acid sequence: CASSLTLPNLGETQYF.

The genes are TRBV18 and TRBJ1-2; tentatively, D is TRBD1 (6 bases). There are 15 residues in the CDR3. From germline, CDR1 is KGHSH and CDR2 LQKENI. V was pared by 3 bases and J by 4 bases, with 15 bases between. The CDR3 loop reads CASSPGQDPVYGYTF. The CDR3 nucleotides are TGTGCCAGCTCACCGGGACAAGACCCTGTCTATGGCTACACCTTC.

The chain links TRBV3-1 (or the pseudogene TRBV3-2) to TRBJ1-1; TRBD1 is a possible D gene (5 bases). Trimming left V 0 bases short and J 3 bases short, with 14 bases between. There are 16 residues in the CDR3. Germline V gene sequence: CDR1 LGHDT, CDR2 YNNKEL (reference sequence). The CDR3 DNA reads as TGTGCCAGCAGCCAAGAATCGCGATGGGGGTACACTGAAGCTTTCTTT. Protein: CASSQESRWGYTEAFF.

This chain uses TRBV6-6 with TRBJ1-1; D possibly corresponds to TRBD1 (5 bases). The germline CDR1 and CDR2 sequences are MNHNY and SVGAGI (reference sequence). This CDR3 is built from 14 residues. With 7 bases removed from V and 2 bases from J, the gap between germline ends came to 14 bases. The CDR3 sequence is CASTPRGENTEAFF. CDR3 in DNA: TGTGCCAGCACCCCCCGGGGGGAAAACACTGAAGCTTTCTTT.

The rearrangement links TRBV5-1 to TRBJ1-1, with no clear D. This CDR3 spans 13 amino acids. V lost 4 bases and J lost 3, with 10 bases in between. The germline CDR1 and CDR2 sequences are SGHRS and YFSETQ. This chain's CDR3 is CASSAQDYTEAFF. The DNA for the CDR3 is TGCGCCAGCAGCGCCCAGGACTACACTGAAGCTTTCTTT.

DNA for the CDR3: TGTGCCAGCAGTGCCGGACAGGCATCCTTGACCTACGAGCAGTACTTC. Amino acid sequence: CASSAGQASLTYEQYF. The chain combines TRBV2 with TRBJ2-7; 7 nucleotides agree with TRBD1. Germline-derived CDR1 and CDR2 are SNHLY and FYNNEI. J was trimmed by 2 bases and V by 4 bases; bases with no gene match: 11. The CDR3 is 16 amino acids. The whole variable domain, filled in from reference TRBV2 and TRBJ2-7, reads EPEVTQTPSHQVTQMGQEVILRCVPISNHLYFYWYRQILGQKVEFLVSFYNNEISEKSEIFDDQFSVERPDGSNFTLKIRSTKLEDSAMYFCASSAGQASLTYEQYFGPGTRLTVT.

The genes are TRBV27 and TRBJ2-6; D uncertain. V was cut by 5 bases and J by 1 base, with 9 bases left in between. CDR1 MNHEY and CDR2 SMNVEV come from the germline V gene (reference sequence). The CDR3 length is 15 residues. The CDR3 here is CASSPLGSGANVLTF. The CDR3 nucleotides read TGTGCCAGCAGTCCCCTCGGTTCTGGGGCCAACGTCCTGACTTTC.

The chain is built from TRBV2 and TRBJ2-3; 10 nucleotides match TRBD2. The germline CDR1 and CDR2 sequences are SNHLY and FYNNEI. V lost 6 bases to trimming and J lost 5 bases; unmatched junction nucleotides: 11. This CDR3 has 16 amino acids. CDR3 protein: CASSVTSGWAIDTQYF. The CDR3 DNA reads TGTGCCAGCAGCGTGACTAGCGGGTGGGCTATAGATACGCAGTATTTT.

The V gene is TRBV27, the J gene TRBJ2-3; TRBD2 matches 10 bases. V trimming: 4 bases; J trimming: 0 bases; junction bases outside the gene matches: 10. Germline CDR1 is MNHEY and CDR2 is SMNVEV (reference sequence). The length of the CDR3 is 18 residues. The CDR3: CASSSPYKRGGSTDTQYF. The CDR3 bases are TGTGCCAGCAGTTCCCCCTATAAGCGGGGGGGCAGCACAGATACGCAGTATTTT.

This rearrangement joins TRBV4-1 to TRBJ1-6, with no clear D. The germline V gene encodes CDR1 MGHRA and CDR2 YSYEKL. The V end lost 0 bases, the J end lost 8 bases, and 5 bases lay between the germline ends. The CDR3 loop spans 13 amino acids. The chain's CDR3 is CASSQDPHSPLHF. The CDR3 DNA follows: TGCGCCAGCAGCCAAGATCCGCATTCACCCCTCCACTTT.

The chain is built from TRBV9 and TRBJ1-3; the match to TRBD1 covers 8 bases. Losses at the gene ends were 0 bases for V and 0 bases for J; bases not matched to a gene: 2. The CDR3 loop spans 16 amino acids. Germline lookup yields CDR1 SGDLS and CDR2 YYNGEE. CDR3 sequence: CASSVATGGSGNTIYF. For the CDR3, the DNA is TGTGCCAGCAGCGTAGCTACAGGGGGCTCTGGAAACACCATATATTTT. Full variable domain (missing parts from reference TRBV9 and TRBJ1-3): DSGVTQTPKHLITATGQRVTLRCSPRSGDLSVYWYQQSLDQGLQFLIQYYNGEERAKGNILERFSAQQFPDLHSELNLSSLELGDSALYFCASSVATGGSGNTIYFGEGSWLTVV.

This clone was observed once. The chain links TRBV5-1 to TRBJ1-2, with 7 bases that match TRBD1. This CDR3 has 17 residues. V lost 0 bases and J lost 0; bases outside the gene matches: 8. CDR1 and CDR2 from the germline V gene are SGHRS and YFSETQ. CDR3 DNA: TGCGCCAGCAGCTTGGGAATTGGCGGGACAGCTAACTATGGCTACACCTTC. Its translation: CASSLGIGGTANYGYTF.

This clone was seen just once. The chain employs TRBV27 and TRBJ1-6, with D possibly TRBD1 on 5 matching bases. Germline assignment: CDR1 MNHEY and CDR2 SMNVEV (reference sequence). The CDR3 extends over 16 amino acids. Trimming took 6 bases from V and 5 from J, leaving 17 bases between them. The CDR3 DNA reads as TGTGCCAGCAGGAGTGACAGAATTATGAATAATTCACCCCTCCACTTT. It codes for CASRSDRIMNNSPLHF.

CDR3 residues: CASSLRGRGLNTIYF. The CDR3 coding sequence is TGTGCCAGCTCACTCCGGGGCAGGGGACTTAACACCATATATTTT. The chain has TRBV18 and TRBJ1-3; the D gene is possibly TRBD1 (6 bases). V was trimmed by 4 bases and J by 7 bases, leaving 17 bases between them. The CDR3 sequence is 15 residues long. Germline lookup yields CDR1 KGHSH and CDR2 LQKENI.

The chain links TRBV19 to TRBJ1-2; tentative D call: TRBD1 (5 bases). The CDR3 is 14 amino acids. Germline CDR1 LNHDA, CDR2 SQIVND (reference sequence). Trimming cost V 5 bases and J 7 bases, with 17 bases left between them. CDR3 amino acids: CASSPIGGISGYTF. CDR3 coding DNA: TGTGCCAGTAGTCCTATCGGGGGGATTAGTGGCTACACCTTC. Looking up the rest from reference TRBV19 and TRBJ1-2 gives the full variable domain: DGGITQSPKYLFRKEGQNVTLSCEQNLNHDAMYWYRQDPGQGLRLIYYSQIVNDFQKGDIAEGYSVSREKKESFPLTVTSAQKNPTAFYLCASSPIGGISGYTFGSGTRLTVV.

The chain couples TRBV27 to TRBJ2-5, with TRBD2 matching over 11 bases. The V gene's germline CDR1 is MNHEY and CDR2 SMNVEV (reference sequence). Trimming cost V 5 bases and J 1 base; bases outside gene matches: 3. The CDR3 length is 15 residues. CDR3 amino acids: CASSPGTSGQETQYF. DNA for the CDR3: TGTGCCAGCAGTCCCGGGACTAGCGGCCAAGAGACCCAGTACTTC.

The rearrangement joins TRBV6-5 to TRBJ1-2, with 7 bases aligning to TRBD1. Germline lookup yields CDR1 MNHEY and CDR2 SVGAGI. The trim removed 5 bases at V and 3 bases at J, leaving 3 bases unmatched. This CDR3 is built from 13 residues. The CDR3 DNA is TGTGCCAGCAGTCGTGGACAGGACTATGGCTACACCTTC. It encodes CASSRGQDYGYTF.

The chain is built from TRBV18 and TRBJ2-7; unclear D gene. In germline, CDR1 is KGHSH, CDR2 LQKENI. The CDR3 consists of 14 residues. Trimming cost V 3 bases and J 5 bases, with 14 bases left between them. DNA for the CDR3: TGTGCCAGCTCACCGGAGACAACCCCCCACGAGCAGTACTTC. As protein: CASSPETTPHEQYF.

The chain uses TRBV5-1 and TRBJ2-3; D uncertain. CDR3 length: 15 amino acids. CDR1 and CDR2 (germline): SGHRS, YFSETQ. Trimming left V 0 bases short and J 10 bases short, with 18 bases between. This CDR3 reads CASSLANGVDGAQYF. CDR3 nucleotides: TGCGCCAGCAGCTTGGCCAATGGGGTAGATGGAGCGCAGTATTTT.

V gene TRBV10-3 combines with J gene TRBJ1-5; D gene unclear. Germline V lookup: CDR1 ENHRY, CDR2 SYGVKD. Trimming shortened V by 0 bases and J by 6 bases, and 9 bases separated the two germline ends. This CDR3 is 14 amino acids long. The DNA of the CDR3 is TGTGCCATCAGTGAGTCGGAAGGCGCTCAGCCCCAGCATTTT. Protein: CAISESEGAQPQHF.

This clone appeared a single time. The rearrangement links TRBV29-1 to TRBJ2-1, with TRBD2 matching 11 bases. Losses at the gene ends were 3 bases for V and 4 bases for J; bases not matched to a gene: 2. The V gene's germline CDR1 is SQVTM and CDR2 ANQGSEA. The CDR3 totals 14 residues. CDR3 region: CSVEGLAEYNEQFF. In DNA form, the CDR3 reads TGCAGCGTTGAGGGACTAGCGGAGTACAATGAGCAGTTCTTC.

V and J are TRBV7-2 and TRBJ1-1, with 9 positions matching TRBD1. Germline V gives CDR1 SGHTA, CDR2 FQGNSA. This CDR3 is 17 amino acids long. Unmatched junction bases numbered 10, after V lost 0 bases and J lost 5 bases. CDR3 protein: CASSLALLDRGMTEAFF. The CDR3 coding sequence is TGTGCCAGCAGCTTAGCGCTTCTTGACAGGGGGATGACTGAAGCTTTCTTT.

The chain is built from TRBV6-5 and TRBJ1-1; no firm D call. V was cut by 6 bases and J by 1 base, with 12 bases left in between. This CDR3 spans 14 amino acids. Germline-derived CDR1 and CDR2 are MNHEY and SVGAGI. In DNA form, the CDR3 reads TGTGCCAGCAGATTGACGGGCGGGAACACTGAAGCTTTCTTT. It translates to CASRLTGGNTEAFF.

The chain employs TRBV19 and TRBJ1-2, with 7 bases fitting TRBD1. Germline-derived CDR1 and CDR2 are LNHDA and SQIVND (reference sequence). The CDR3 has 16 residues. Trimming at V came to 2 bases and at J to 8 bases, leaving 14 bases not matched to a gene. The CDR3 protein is CASSIKFGGGAWGYTF. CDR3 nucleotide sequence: TGTGCCAGTAGTATAAAATTCGGAGGGGGCGCTTGGGGCTACACCTTC.

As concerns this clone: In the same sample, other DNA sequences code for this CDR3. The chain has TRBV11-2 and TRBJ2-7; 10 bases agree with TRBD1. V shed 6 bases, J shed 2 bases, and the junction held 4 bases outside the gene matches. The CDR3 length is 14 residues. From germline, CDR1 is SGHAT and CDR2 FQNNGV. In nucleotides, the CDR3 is TGTGCCAGCAGTTTGGGGACAGGGGCCTACGAGCAGTACTTC. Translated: CASSLGTGAYEQYF.

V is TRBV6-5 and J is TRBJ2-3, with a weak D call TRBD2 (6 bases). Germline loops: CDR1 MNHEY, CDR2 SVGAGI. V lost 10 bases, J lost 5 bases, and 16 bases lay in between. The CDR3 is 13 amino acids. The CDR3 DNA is TGTGCCACAGGACTACTTGGGGGAGATACGCAGTATTTT. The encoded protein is CATGLLGGDTQYF.

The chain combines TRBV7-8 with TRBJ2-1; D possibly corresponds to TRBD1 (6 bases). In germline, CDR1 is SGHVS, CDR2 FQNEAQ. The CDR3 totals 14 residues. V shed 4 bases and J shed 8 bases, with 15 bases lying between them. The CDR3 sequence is CASSSPLQGDEQFF. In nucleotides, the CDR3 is TGTGCCAGCAGCTCCCCCCTACAGGGAGATGAGCAGTTCTTC.